Following are 13 T cell receptor beta chains from one sample sequenced in a study of OX40 agonist ivuxolimab in advanced cancers. The method was immunoSEQ multiplex PCR; TCRdb's version includes in-frame clones alone and lacks a portion of them. The sample holds roughly 35,000 clones, about 88% seen once. The sample consisted of CD4+ or CD8+ T cells sorted from blood, taken in a trial of the OX40 agonist ivuxolimab. Receptors originate from an adult with an advanced solid tumor such as melanoma, head and neck, liver or kidney cancer.

This clone was observed a handful of times. The chain couples TRBV6-5 to TRBJ2-3; D tentatively fits TRBD1 or TRBD2 (5 bases each). CDR1 is MNHEY and CDR2 is SVGAGI in the germline V gene. Deletions cut 7 bases from V and 3 bases from J, with 17 bases between. The CDR3 is 15 residues long. CDR3 in amino acids: CASTPPGLGTDTQYF. As DNA, the CDR3 is TGTGCCAGCACCCCCCCGGGGCTCGGGACAGATACGCAGTATTTT.

CDR3 nucleotides: TGTGCCTGGAGTGGGTGGACTAGCGGGGCCTACAATGAGCAGTTCTTC. It specifies CAWSGWTSGAYNEQFF. V usage is TRBV30 and J usage is TRBJ2-1, with 12 bases that match TRBD2. V dropped 1 base and J dropped 2; count of bases not matched to a gene: 3. The CDR3 covers 16 residues. CDR1 is GTSNPN and CDR2 is SVGIG in the germline V gene (reference sequence).

The sample holds one count of this clone. Compared with germline, one end of the junction differs, possibly owing to a read error. The genes are TRBV7-9 and TRBJ2-1; 7 bases align to TRBD2. This CDR3 comprises 14 residues. The germline V gene has CDR1 SEHNR and CDR2 FQNEAQ (reference sequence). In nucleotides, the CDR3 is TGCGCCAGCAGCCAAGAGCGGGGAGACAATGAGCAGTTCTTC. It specifies CASSQERGDNEQFF.

The chain couples TRBV5-1 to TRBJ1-6; 10 bases are a match to TRBD1. The CDR3 is 14 amino acids. Germline V gene lookup returns CDR1 SGHRS and CDR2 YFSETQ. The V gene end was trimmed by 6 bases and the J gene end by 7 bases; junction bases not matched to a gene: 4. The CDR3 reads CASKEGQGNSPLHF. The CDR3 bases are TGCGCCAGCAAAGAGGGACAGGGGAATTCACCCCTCCACTTT.

This chain links TRBV5-1 with TRBJ1-3; a possible D gene is TRBD1 (5 bases). The V end was cut by 3 bases, the J end by 0 bases, with 10 bases between. Germline V CDR1 and CDR2: SGHRS, YFSETQ. This CDR3 spans 15 amino acids. CDR3 nucleotides: TGCGCCAGCAGCTCTCAGGGCACCTCTGGAAACACCATATATTTT. Translated, it gives CASSSQGTSGNTIYF.

The chain recombines TRBV6-6 with TRBJ1-1; D is uncertain. V was pared by 0 bases and J by 3 bases, with 8 bases between. The CDR3 has 14 residues. The germline gives CDR1 MNHNY, CDR2 SVGAGI (reference sequence). This CDR3 reads CASSYSRIDTEAFF. Here the CDR3 DNA reads TGTGCCAGCAGTTACTCCAGGATAGACACTGAAGCTTTCTTT.

The V and J genes are TRBV6-4 and TRBJ2-1, with D perhaps TRBD2 (5 bases). Trimming removed 9 bases from V and 5 bases from J, with 14 bases in between. CDR3 size: 13 residues. CDR1 and CDR2 from the germline V gene are MRHNA and SNTAGT. CDR3 in DNA: TGTGCCAGTTCCCCGGAGAGGGACAATGAGCAGTTCTTC. Protein product: CASSPERDNEQFF.

The chain is built from TRBV7-2 and TRBJ1-2, with D perhaps TRBD1 (5 bases). Trimming took off 7 bases at V and 4 bases at J, with 19 bases between the two ends. CDR3 size: 15 residues. Looked up from germline, CDR1 is SGHTA and CDR2 is FQGNSA. The CDR3 reads CASIPPGRGSYGYTF. Written as DNA, the CDR3 is TGTGCCAGCATCCCCCCGGGGCGAGGGAGCTATGGCTACACCTTC.

This chain joins TRBV5-1 and TRBJ1-3; a possible D gene is TRBD1 (5 bases). Per the germline V gene, CDR1 is SGHRS and CDR2 is YFSETQ. The V and J ends lost 0 bases and 5 bases respectively, with 6 bases between them. CDR3 length: 13 residues. The CDR3 sequence is CASSLGGRNTIYF. CDR3 in DNA: TGCGCCAGCAGCTTGGGGGGCAGAAACACCATATATTTT.

This clone was recorded once. The chain has TRBV7-2 and TRBJ2-3; 11 nucleotides line up with TRBD1. V trimming: 6 bases; J trimming: 6 bases; junction bases outside the gene matches: 11. Germline loops: CDR1 SGHTA, CDR2 FQGNSA. The CDR3 spans 16 residues. The chain's CDR3 is CASSFTRDRGGDTQYF. The DNA of the CDR3 is TGTGCCAGCAGTTTTACCCGGGACAGGGGGGGGGATACGCAGTATTTT.

The chain links TRBV5-1 to TRBJ2-2; TRBD1 matches at 8 bases. V gave up 3 bases and J gave up 3 bases; unmatched junction bases: 7. CDR1 and CDR2 (germline): SGHRS, YFSETQ. The CDR3 runs to 16 residues. CDR3 residues: CASSYDRGAHTGELFF. The DNA for the CDR3 is TGCGCCAGCAGCTACGACAGGGGCGCGCACACCGGGGAGCTGTTTTTT.

The chain uses TRBV2 and TRBJ2-5; 8 bases agree with TRBD2. The CDR3 extends over 14 amino acids. V was pared by 2 bases and J by 4 bases, with 3 bases of the junction left unmatched. Germline lookup yields CDR1 SNHLY and CDR2 FYNNEI. The CDR3 loop is CASSELAGGETQYF. The DNA of the CDR3 is TGTGCCAGCAGTGAACTAGCGGGCGGAGAGACCCAGTACTTC.

In its sample, this clone was seen once. Other DNA sequences in this sample translate to the same CDR3. V and J are TRBV5-4 and TRBJ2-2, with D possibly matching TRBD1 (7 bases). Trimming shortened V by 4 bases and J by 6 bases, and 16 bases separated the two germline ends. Germline CDR1 and CDR2: SGHNT and YYREEE (reference sequence). This CDR3 has 15 amino acids. The CDR3 sequence is CASSLGDREAGELFF. CDR3 DNA: TGTGCCAGCAGCCTGGGAGACAGGGAGGCCGGGGAGCTGTTTTTT.